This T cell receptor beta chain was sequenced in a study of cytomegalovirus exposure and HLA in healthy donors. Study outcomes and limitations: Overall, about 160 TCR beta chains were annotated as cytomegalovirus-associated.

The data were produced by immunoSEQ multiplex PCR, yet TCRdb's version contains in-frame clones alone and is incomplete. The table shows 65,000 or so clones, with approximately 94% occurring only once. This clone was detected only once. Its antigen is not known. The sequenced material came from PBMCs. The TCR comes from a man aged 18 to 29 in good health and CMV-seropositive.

CDR3: CASSSAVSTDTQYF. The CDR3 coding sequence is TGCGCCAGCAGCTCAGCGGTTAGCACAGATACGCAGTATTTT. This rearrangement joins TRBV5-1 to TRBJ2-3, with D tentatively TRBD2 (5 bases). Germline lookup yields CDR1 SGHRS and CDR2 YFSETQ. There are 14 residues in the CDR3. Trimming took off 3 bases at V and 0 bases at J, with 8 bases between the two ends.